Shown below are 18 T cell receptor beta chains from a single sample sequenced in a study of identical twins. Each CDR3 protein is one row after TCRdb ran MiXCR on the 5' RACE reads. This table has hundreds of thousands of distinct CDR3 sequences, approximately 6% appearing once. Sequences were obtained from naive T cells sorted from blood. These receptors originate from a man aged 18 to 29 in good health.

The V call is TRBV6-1, the J call TRBJ1-2; D ambiguous. Germline V gene sequence: CDR1 MNHNS, CDR2 SASEGT. The CDR3 contains 17 residues. Trimming pared 3 bases from V and 1 base from J, leaving 18 bases between. DNA of the CDR3: TGTGCCAGCAGTGAGGTCTTCGGAGGCGACTTTAACTATGGCTACACCTTC. Amino acid sequence: CASSEVFGGDFNYGYTF.

A few counts support this clonotype. The rearrangement links TRBV3-1 to TRBJ2-7; 14 nucleotides align to TRBD2. The germline V gene has CDR1 LGHDT and CDR2 YNNKEL (reference sequence). V shed 4 bases, J shed 1 base, and the junction held 9 bases outside the gene matches. This CDR3 is built from 18 residues. The CDR3 region is CASSLTGTSGSWSYEQYF. The CDR3 nucleotides read TGTGCCAGCAGCCTCACCGGGACTAGCGGGAGTTGGTCCTACGAGCAGTACTTC.

This clonotype was counted between two and nine times. The gene calls are TRBV7-9 and TRBJ2-1; 7 bases are a match to TRBD2. CDR1 is SEHNR and CDR2 is FQNEAQ in the germline V gene (reference sequence). CDR3 length equals 16 residues. Losses at the gene ends were 0 bases for V and 4 bases for J; bases not matched to a gene: 6. CDR3 region: CASSLAGDYQYNEQFF. CDR3 sequence (DNA): TGTGCCAGCAGCTTAGCAGGGGACTACCAATACAATGAGCAGTTCTTC.

This clonotype has a count of ten or more. The chain uses TRBV12-3 or TRBV12-4 and TRBJ2-3; 8 nucleotides agree with TRBD2. The length of the CDR3 is 20 residues. Germline trimming cut 4 bases from V and 2 bases from J; bases unmatched to any gene: 20. The CDR3 bases are TGTGCCAGCAGTTACTACTCGCGGTTCGAGCGGGGGTATTACACAGATACGCAGTATTTT. This sequence encodes CASSYYSRFERGYYTDTQYF.

This clonotype was seen ten or more times. The V and J genes are TRBV12-3 or TRBV12-4 and TRBJ2-7, with 8 bases fitting TRBD2. The ends lost 7 bases at V and 5 bases at J; junction bases unmatched: 10. This CDR3 contains 14 residues. The CDR3 region has the DNA TGTGCCAGCACTGAAAGCGGGAGAGGACACGAGCAGTACTTC. Amino acids: CASTESGRGHEQYF.

This clonotype was detected many times. The CDR3 DNA sequence: TGCAGCGTTGGACTAGCGGGTACGAATGAGCAGTTCTTC. It yields the protein CSVGLAGTNEQFF. The V gene is TRBV29-1, the J gene TRBJ2-1; 10 bases line up with TRBD2. Germline loops: CDR1 SQVTM, CDR2 ANQGSEA. V was pared by 4 bases and J by 7 bases, with 4 bases of the junction left unmatched. CDR3 size: 13 residues.

V usage is TRBV20-1 and J usage is TRBJ2-1, with 8 bases aligning to TRBD2. There are 14 residues in the CDR3. Germline CDR1 is DFQATT and CDR2 is SNEGSKA (reference sequence). V dropped 3 bases and J dropped 8; count of bases not matched to a gene: 9. The CDR3 region is CSASTSGTQDEQFF. The DNA of the CDR3 is TGCAGTGCTAGTACTAGCGGTACACAGGATGAGCAGTTCTTC.

There are many counts of this clonotype. The chain has TRBV20-1 and TRBJ2-7, with 8 bases aligning to TRBD2. The CDR3 has 12 residues. Trimming at V came to 6 bases and at J to 6 bases, leaving 7 bases not matched to a gene. CDR1 and CDR2 (germline): DFQATT, SNEGSKA (reference sequence). CDR3 loop: CSASGGPREQYF. The CDR3 DNA reads as TGCAGTGCATCGGGAGGGCCTCGCGAGCAGTACTTC.

This clonotype was found many times. The chain is built from TRBV12-3 or TRBV12-4 and TRBJ2-7; 13 nucleotides match TRBD2. The CDR3 loop spans 15 amino acids. V trimming: 4 bases; J trimming: 5 bases; junction bases outside the gene matches: 5. The CDR3 DNA reads as TGTGCCAGCAGTTGGACTAGCGGGAGTAGGAACGAGCAGTACGTC. It translates to CASSWTSGSRNEQYV.

This chain joins TRBV12-3 or TRBV12-4 and TRBJ2-7, with 13 bases identical to TRBD2. The CDR3 has 19 amino acids. J was trimmed by 2 bases and V by 6 bases; bases with no gene match: 16. For the CDR3, the DNA is TGTGCCAGCAGCCCACACAGGGGAGAACTAGCGGGAGGGCCCTACGAGCAGTACGTC. Translating gives CASSPHRGELAGGPYEQYV.

This clonotype has just a few counts. CDR3 coding DNA: TGTGCCAGCTCACCACTTACGACTTACACCGGGGAGCTGTTTTTT. The encoded protein is CASSPLTTYTGELFF. V and J are TRBV18 and TRBJ2-2; the D is unclear. This CDR3 has 15 amino acids. V lost 1 base to trimming and J lost 3 bases, with 9 bases between them. Germline CDR1 and CDR2: KGHSH and LQKENI.

In its sample, this clonotype was seen many times. The chain combines TRBV3-1 with TRBJ1-5; 7 nucleotides agree with TRBD1. The CDR3 consists of 14 residues. Per the germline V gene, CDR1 is LGHDT and CDR2 is YNNKEL (reference sequence). Unmatched junction bases numbered 7, after V lost 4 bases and J lost 7 bases. The DNA for the CDR3 is TGTGCCAGCAGCCCCGTGTCAGGGGGGCAGCCCCAGCATTTT. Its protein is CASSPVSGGQPQHF.

The chain's CDR3 is CASSLGTLAGVDTQYF. CDR3 nucleotides: TGTGCCAGCAGCTTAGGGACCCTGGCGGGAGTGGATACGCAGTATTTT. The chain recombines TRBV11-2 with TRBJ2-3, with 7 bases that match TRBD2. With V trimmed by 1 base and J by 6 bases, 10 bases remained unmatched. The CDR3 runs 16 residues. Germline loops: CDR1 SGHAT, CDR2 FQNNGV.

In its sample, this clonotype was seen many times. CDR3 sequence (DNA): TGTGCCACCAGCAGAGCCGGCGAAAAACTGTTTTTT. Translation gives CATSRAGEKLFF. The genes are TRBV15 and TRBJ1-4; unclear D gene. Germline-derived CDR1 and CDR2 are LNHNV and YYDKDF (reference sequence). V dropped 1 base and J dropped 8 bases, with 5 bases sitting between them. The CDR3 runs 12 residues.

This clonotype has at least ten counts. V is TRBV15 and J is TRBJ2-1, with no clear D. CDR1 and CDR2 (germline): LNHNV, YYDKDF (reference sequence). Trimming took 4 bases from V and 8 from J, leaving 15 bases between them. CDR3 length: 14 residues. The CDR3 region is CATSKSTTLYEQFF. The CDR3 nucleotides are TGTGCCACCAGCAAAAGTACTACCCTCTATGAGCAGTTCTTC.

Only a few counts were recorded for this clonotype. The chain has TRBV4-2 and TRBJ1-2; the D gene is possibly TRBD1 (6 bases). The germline CDR1 and CDR2 sequences are LGHNA and YNFKEQ. This CDR3 is built from 14 residues. Deletions cut 2 bases from V and 4 bases from J, with 11 bases between. CDR3 DNA: TGTGCCAGCAGCCAAACACGGACAGCCTATGGCTACACCTTC. It is translated as CASSQTRTAYGYTF.

This clonotype was observed at least ten times. The V gene is TRBV12-3 or TRBV12-4, the J gene TRBJ2-1; D is ambiguous. The ends were cut back, 3 bases at V and 9 bases at J, with 12 bases in the middle. The CDR3 length is 13 residues. The CDR3 DNA follows: TGTGCCAGCAGTTTGGGGTCGGATGGTGAGCAGTTCTTC. Protein: CASSLGSDGEQFF.

There are a few counts of this clonotype. The chain carries TRBV6-5 and TRBJ1-1; D may be TRBD1 (5 bases). V was pared by 2 bases and J by 1 base, with 8 bases between. CDR3 length equals 14 residues. Per germline, CDR1 MNHEY and CDR2 SVGAGI. The CDR3 here is CASSYGTQNTEAFF. The CDR3 nucleotides are TGTGCCAGCAGTTACGGGACCCAGAACACTGAAGCTTTCTTT.